This is a list of T cell receptor beta chains from one sample in a study of vaccination effects on CD4 cells after COVID-19. Sequencing used immunoSEQ multiplex PCR; TCRdb keeps in-frame clones, though not all of them. Among tens of thousands of clones listed, around 67% were seen once. These TCRs are of unknown antigen specificity. This specimen was CD4+ T cells from PBMCs cultured with SARS-CoV-2 spike peptides, taken before COVID-19 vaccination. The receptors derive from a human donor who received a COVID-19 vaccine. Each CDR3 is given without its conserved first and last residue. The order of the fields is J gene, V gene, CDR3 protein.

TRBJ1-1 TRBV21-1 ASSKNRVNTEAF
TRBJ2-2 TRBV7-2 ASSFDRLAGGYGELF
TRBJ1-2 TRBV24-1 ATSETGGYGYT
TRBJ2-7 TRBV28 ASSTGTPGEQY
TRBJ1-2 TRBV24-1 ATSATGGDHGYT
TRBJ2-1 TRBV6-1 ASSEEGDRYNEQF
TRBJ1-1 TRBV19 ASSITGIRSTEAF
TRBJ1-6 TRBV6-4 ASSDIGGSPLH
TRBJ2-3 TRBV30 AWSKGIPEYSTQY
TRBJ2-1 TRBV5-1 ASSPGLTEYNEQF
TRBJ2-1 TRBV7-2 ASSLSGRSGNEQF
TRBJ1-2 TRBV6-5 ASSPARESYGYT
TRBJ2-2 TRBV5-6 ASSLGTGNTGELF
TRBJ2-3 TRBV5-5 ASSFGRNTDTQY
TRBJ2-5 TRBV5-4 ASSMAGTSGSRETQY
TRBJ1-2 TRBV2 ASSELGSGGYT
TRBJ1-2 TRBV30 ALMQGGYT
TRBJ2-7 TRBV28 ASSFRGFTYEQY
TRBJ1-1 TRBV5-1 ASSLVDRDGGEAF
TRBJ1-2 TRBV20-1 SARTDGYT
TRBJ2-7 TRBV29-1 SVVVRGAIYEQY
TRBJ2-3 TRBV7-2 ASSLAPMGVGTDTQY
TRBJ2-2 TRBV25-1 ASSDPGGVSTGELF
TRBJ2-1 TRBV11-3 ASSGAGGYNEQF
TRBJ1-4 TRBV28 ASRSGSTNEKLF
TRBJ1-6 TRBV3-1/TRBV3-2 ASSHQTVGGYSPLH
TRBJ1-6 TRBV7-2 ASRHTGENSPLH
TRBJ2-2 TRBV19 ASSIVHNTGELF
TRBJ2-7 TRBV3-1/TRBV3-2 ASSHGSTSGGQQY
TRBJ2-5 TRBV5-1 ASSVQETQY
TRBJ1-6 TRBV30 AWARQENSPLH
TRBJ2-1 TRBV10-1 ASSEERGGNDNEQF
TRBJ1-2 TRBV5-1 ASSLRTGSGGYT
TRBJ1-5 TRBV4-2 ASSQDGTGKNQPQH
TRBJ2-7 TRBV30 AWARDREQY
TRBJ2-1 TRBV19 ASRPRTGWDYYNEQF
TRBJ1-5 TRBV7-9 ASSHSGNNQPQH
TRBJ1-5 TRBV5-6 ASSLIGGSSNQPQH
TRBJ2-6 TRBV5-1 ASSSGSGTASSGANVLT
TRBJ1-2 TRBV5-6 ASRFWDRGYGYT
TRBJ2-3 TRBV21-1 ASSRLAGKTSNTQY
TRBJ2-7 TRBV2 ASSFGLADYEQY
TRBJ1-4 TRBV19 ASSLRDGHNATNEKLF
TRBJ2-1 TRBV11-1 ASSLVYERGGNEQF
TRBJ1-2 TRBV30 AWRRPGTPREGYT
TRBJ1-1 TRBV5-6 ASSQGTGSPGTEAF
TRBJ2-2 TRBV3-1/TRBV3-2 ASSPLNTGELF
TRBJ2-2 TRBV3-1/TRBV3-2 ASSPTGRGGELF
TRBJ1-1 TRBV7-2 ASSTNRAGNTEAF
TRBJ2-3 TRBV5-1 ASSLERTSTDTQY
TRBJ1-1 TRBV5-1 ASSLEGRGTEAF
TRBJ1-1 TRBV4-1 ASSQDSQAGTEAF
TRBJ1-6 TRBV6-2/TRBV6-3 ASSYSSSYNSPLH
TRBJ2-6 TRBV6-5 ASREAGANVLT
TRBJ1-5 TRBV10-3 AISDHGGAQPQH